Sequencing of this TCR beta chain was carried out in a study of control samples from healthy donors and cancer patients (dated by TCRdb to the early 2020s). Receptor libraries were prepared by the immunoSEQ multiplex PCR assay. This immuneACCESS table, as held by TCRdb, lists in-frame sequences with V and J called but not all clones. Of the missing ones, under half trace to an unresolved V gene in checked studies; the others have no known cause. The sample table records 100,000 to 150,000 clones; roughly 87% of these occur just once. Over 7.5% of the sample is held by the ten biggest clonotypes. Counted from cysteine to phenylalanine, this CDR3 has 14 amino acids. Just CDR3 DNA is preserved here, 42 bases in frame from base 1. At the junction V is shortened by 6 bases and J by 0 bases, with 12 bases in between. CDR1 and CDR2, looked up from the germline V gene, are MNHEY and SVGAGI. With respect to this clone: No antigen is known for it. Per-base qualities were not stored, and no clone one base away is much larger.

The chain was built from TRBV6-5 and TRBJ2-7, with no reliable assignment of the D segment. Sequenced input: blood. The clonotype originates from a man between 35 and 55 years old in good health. The bases read TGTGCCAGCAGACGACTGGACCCCTCCTACGAGCAGTACTTC. Translated, it reads CASRRLDPSYEQYF.